This TCR beta chain was captured in a study of blood T cell repertoires in COVID-19. Across the study: Specimens from acute and convalescent COVID-19 originated in the United States, Italy and Spain. The cDNA or gDNA used as material had been derived from T cells, B-cell-depleted T cells, or PBMCs.

As originally analysed: Reference gene primer amplification gave estimated nucleated cell counts. Data came from immunoSEQ multiplex PCR; TCRdb stores just in-frame clones and leaves some out. V and J calls and clone size follow that table, whereas D and trimming were derived from the DNA. The table includes some 200,000 clones, roughly 84% detected once. This CDR3 spans 13 amino acids. J gave up 6 bases and V 6 bases, and 3 bases lay outside the gene matches. From germline, CDR1 is KGHSH and CDR2 LQKENI. This TCR came from a man over 45 with active or convalescent COVID-19. What was sequenced was peripheral blood. The chain uses TRBV18 and TRBJ2-3; TRBD2 matches at 10 bases. The CDR3 region has the DNA TGTGCCAGCTCTCCGGGACTAGCGGATACGCAGTATTTT. It encodes CASSPGLADTQYF.